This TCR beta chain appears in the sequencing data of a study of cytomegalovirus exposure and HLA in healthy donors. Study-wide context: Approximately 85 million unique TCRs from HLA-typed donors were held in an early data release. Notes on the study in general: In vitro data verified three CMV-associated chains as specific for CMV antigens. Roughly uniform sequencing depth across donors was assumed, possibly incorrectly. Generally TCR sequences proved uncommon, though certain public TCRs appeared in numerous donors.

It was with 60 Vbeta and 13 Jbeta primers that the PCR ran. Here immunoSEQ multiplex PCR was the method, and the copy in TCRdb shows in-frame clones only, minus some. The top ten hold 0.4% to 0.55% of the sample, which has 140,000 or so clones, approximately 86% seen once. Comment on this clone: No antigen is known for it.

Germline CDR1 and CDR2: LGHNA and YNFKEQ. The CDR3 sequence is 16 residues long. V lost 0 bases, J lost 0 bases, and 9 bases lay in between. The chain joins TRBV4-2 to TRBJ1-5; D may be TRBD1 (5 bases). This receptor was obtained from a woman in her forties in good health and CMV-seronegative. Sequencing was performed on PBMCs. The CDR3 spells CASSQDDRNSNQPQHF. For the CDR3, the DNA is TGTGCCAGCAGCCAAGATGACAGAAATAGCAATCAGCCCCAGCATTTT.